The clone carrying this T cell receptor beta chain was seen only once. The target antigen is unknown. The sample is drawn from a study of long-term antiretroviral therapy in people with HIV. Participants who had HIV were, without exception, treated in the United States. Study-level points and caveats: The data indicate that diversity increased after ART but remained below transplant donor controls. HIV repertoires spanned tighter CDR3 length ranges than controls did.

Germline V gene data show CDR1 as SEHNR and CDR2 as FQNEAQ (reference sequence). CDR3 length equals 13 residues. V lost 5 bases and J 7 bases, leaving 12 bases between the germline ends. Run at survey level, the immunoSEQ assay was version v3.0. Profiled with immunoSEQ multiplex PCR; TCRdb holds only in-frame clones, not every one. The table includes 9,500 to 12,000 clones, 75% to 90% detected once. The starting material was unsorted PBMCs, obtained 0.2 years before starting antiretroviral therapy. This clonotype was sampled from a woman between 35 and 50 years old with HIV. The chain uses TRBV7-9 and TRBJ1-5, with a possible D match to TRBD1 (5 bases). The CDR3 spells CASSGGDGQPQHF. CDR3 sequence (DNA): TGTGCCAGCAGCGGGGGGGACGGGCAGCCCCAGCATTTT.